This T cell receptor (beta chain) emerged from a study of T-cell reconstitution after alpha-beta-depleted transplantation in children. Study findings and constraints: Several hundred expanded graft clones reportedly gave rise to the alpha-beta T cells present about two months after transplant.

Preparation of the TCRbeta library used unique molecular identifiers. In TCRdb, the PCR reads were re-called with MiXCR into one record per CDR3 protein. The sample lists 90,000 to 100,000 distinct CDR3 sequences, about a quarter occurring once. This clonotype appeared many times. Antigen unknown. Germline CDR1 and CDR2: SGHRS and YFSETQ. The CDR3 runs to 11 residues. Trimming removed 0 bases at V and 5 bases at J, with 2 bases between. The clonotype originates from a boy aged 2-15 years with acute lymphoblastic leukemia, due to receive a stem cell transplant. Sequencing used PBMCs, obtained before TCRalphabeta/CD19-depleted stem cell transplant. The rearrangement uses TRBV5-1 and TRBJ2-5; D remains unclear. This CDR3 is CASSLEETQYF. For the CDR3, the DNA is TGCGCCAGCAGCTTGGAGGAGACCCAGTACTTC.